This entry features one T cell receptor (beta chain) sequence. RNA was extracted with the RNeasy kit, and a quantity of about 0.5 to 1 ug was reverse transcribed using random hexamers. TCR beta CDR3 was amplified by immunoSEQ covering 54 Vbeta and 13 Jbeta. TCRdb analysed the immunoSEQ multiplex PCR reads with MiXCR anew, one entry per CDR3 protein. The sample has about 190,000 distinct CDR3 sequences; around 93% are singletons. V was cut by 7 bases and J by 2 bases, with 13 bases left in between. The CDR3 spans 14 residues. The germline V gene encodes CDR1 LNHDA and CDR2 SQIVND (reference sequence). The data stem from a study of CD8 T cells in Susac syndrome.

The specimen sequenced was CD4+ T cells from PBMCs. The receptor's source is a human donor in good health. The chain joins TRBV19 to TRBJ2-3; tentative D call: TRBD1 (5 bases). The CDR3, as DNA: TGTGCCAGTATGGATACAGGACACACAGATACGCAGTATTTT. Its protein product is CASMDTGHTDTQYF. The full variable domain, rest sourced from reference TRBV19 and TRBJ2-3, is DGGITQSPKYLFRKEGQNVTLSCEQNLNHDAMYWYRQDPGQGLRLIYYSQIVNDFQKGDIAEGYSVSREKKESFPLTVTSAQKNPTAFYLCASMDTGHTDTQYFGPGTRLTVL.